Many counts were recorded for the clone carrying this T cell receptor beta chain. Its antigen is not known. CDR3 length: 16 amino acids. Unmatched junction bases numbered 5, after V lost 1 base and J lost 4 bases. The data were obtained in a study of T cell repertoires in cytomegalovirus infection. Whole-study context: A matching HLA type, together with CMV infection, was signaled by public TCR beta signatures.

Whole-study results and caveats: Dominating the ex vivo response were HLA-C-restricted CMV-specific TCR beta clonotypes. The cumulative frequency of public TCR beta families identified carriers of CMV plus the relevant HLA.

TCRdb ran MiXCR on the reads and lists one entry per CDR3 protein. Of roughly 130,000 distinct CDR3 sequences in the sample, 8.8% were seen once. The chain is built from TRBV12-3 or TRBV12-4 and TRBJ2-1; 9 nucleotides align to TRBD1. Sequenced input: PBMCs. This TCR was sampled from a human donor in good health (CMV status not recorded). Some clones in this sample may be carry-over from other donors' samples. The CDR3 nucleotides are TGTGCCAGCAGTTTAGAGGGACAGGGAGCTTACAATGAGCAGTTCTTC. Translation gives CASSLEGQGAYNEQFF.